This T cell receptor beta chain derives from a study of human T cells and chemical hapten exposure. Turning to the study itself: DPC 0.01% went on the upper back by patch test, with reading at 6 days.

TCRdb reprocessed the RACE reads via MiXCR and lists one record per CDR3 protein. The sample has more than 100,000 distinct CDR3 sequences; approximately 14% are singletons. V was clipped by 6 bases and J by 5 bases; unmatched bases: 6. The V gene's germline CDR1 is ENHRY and CDR2 SYGVKD. CDR3 length: 15 residues. Described time point: patch test 1, 2 weeks after DPC sensitization. Treatment defined: therapeutic diphenylcyclopropenone sensitization with weekly scalp DPC. The sequenced sample was whole blood, obtained in connection with sensitization to the hapten diphenylcyclopropenone (DPC). This TCR derives from a man aged 18 to 30 with alopecia areata. Some clones in this sample may be carry-over from other donors' samples. The V gene is TRBV10-3, the J gene TRBJ2-2; 10 nucleotides agree with TRBD1. The CDR3 protein is CAIREGTGVTGELFF. The CDR3, as DNA: TGTGCCATCAGAGAAGGGACAGGGGTTACCGGGGAGCTGTTTTTT.